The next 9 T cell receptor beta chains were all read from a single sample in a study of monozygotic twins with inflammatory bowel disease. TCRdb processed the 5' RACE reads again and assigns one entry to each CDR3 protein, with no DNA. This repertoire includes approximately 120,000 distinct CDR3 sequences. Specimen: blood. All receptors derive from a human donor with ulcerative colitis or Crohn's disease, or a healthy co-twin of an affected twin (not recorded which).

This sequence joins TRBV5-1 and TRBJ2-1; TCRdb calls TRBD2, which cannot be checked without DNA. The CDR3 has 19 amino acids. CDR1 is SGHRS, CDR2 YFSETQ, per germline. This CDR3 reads CASSRRPGLAGVAYNEQFF.

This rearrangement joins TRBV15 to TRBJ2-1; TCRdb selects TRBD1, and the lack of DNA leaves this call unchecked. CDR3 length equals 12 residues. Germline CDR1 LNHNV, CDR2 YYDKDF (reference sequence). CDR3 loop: CATSRDGGEQFF.

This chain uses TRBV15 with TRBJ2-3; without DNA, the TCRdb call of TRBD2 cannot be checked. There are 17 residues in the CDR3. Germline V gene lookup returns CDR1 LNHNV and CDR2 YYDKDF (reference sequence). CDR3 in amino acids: CATSRPGLESHTDTQYF. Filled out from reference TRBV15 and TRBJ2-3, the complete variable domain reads DAMVIQNPRYQVTQFGKPVTLSCSQTLNHNVMYWYQQKSSQAPKLLFHYYDKDFNNEADTPDNFQSRRPNTSFCFLDIRSPGLGDTAMYLCATSRPGLESHTDTQYFGPGTRLTVL.

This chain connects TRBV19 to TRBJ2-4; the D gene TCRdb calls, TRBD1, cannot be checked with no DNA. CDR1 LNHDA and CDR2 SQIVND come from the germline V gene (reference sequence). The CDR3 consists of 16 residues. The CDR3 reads CASRSRTGGEGNIQYF.

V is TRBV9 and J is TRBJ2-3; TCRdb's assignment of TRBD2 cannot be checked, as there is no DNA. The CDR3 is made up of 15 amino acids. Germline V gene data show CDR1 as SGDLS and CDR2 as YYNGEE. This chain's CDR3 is CASGTSGGSTDTQYF.

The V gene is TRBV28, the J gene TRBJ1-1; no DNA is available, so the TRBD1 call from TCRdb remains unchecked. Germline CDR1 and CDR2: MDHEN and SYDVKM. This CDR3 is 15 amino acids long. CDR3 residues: CASSLSLAGNTEAFF.

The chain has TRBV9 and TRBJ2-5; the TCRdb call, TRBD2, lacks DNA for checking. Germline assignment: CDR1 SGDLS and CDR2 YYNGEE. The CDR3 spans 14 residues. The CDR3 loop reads CASSEQGGGETQYF.

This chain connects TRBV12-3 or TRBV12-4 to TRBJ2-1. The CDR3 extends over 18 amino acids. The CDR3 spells CASSLRLAEFLSYNEQFF.

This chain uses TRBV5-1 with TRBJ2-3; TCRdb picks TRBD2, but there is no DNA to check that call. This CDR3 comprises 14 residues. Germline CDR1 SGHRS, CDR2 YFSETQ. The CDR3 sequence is CASGLERDTDTQYF.